A single sample gave rise to the 3 T cell receptor beta chains below, sequenced in a study of graft-versus-host responses after intestinal transplantation. Libraries were prepared by immunoSEQ multiplex PCR; TCRdb keeps only in-frame clonotypes and omits some of them. This repertoire shows about 84,000 clones, about 91% found once; its top ten account for about 0.38%. Which antigens these TCRs recognize remains unknown. The sample in question was unstimulated CD4+ T cells sorted from spleen or lymph node cells, obtained before transplant. The receptors originated from a human donor who was the organ donor for an intestinal transplant.

As DNA, the CDR3 is TGTGCCAGCAGCTTAGTTGCGGGGGCGGGTACGCAGTATTTT. Translating gives CASSLVAGAGTQYF. The chain joins TRBV11-3 to TRBJ2-3, with TRBD2 as a possible D gene (7 bases). CDR1 and CDR2 (germline): SGHNT, YENEEA. The CDR3 covers 14 residues. The germline V and J ends were trimmed by 1 base and 8 bases, with 13 bases remaining between them.

The chain employs TRBV21-1 and TRBJ1-2; TRBD1, the table's D call, lacks a check against the DNA. TRBV21-1 is recorded as a pseudogene. The CDR3 extends over 15 amino acids. The CDR3 coding sequence is TGTGCCAGCAGCAAAAGGACAGGGCCTAACTATGGCTACACCTTC. It specifies CASSKRTGPNYGYTF.

The chain has TRBV18 and TRBJ2-1; 11 bases match TRBD1. The germline CDR1 and CDR2 sequences are KGHSH and LQKENI. The length of the CDR3 is 15 residues. The V segment lost 6 bases and the J segment 2 bases; nucleotides outside the gene matches: 3. The CDR3: CASSPGQGAYNEQFF. The CDR3 DNA is TGTGCCAGCTCGCCGGGACAGGGGGCCTACAATGAGCAGTTCTTC. Filled out from reference TRBV18 and TRBJ2-1, the complete variable domain reads NAGVMQNPRHLVRRRGQEARLRCSPMKGHSHVYWYRQLPEEGLKFMVYLQKENIIDESGMPKERFSAEFPKEGPSILRIQQVVRGDSAAYFCASSPGQGAYNEQFFGPGTRLTVL.